This TCR beta chain was sequenced during a study of T cells in Graves' hyperthyroidism and ophthalmopathy. Study details: Any treatment followed the collection of peripheral blood at initial diagnosis. Study-wide points: Most expanded thyroid clonotypes above 0.001 recurred in blood.

The CDR3 regions of TCR beta were amplified from RNA transcripts. When the TCR CDR3 underwent first-round RT-PCR, the HTBI primer set was used. TCRdb re-analysed the multiplex PCR reads in MiXCR, keeping a single row per CDR3 protein. The table records approximately 400,000 distinct CDR3 sequences, about 13% of them present only once. This clonotype has a count of ten or more. Its matching antigen is unknown. CDR1 is MNHNS and CDR2 is SASEGT in the germline V gene. J was trimmed by 4 bases and V by 5 bases; bases with no gene match: 5. The CDR3 consists of 15 residues. The clonotype originates from a man aged 30-40 years with Graves' hyperthyroidism that later progressed to Graves' ophthalmopathy. J is TRBJ1-6 and V is TRBV6-1; TRBD1 agrees at 7 bases. The specimen was blood. The CDR3 DNA follows: TGTGCCAGCAGTTGGGCAGGGGGATATAATTCACCCCTCCACTTT. Amino acids: CASSWAGGYNSPLHF.